This entry is about one TCR beta chain. What it binds is not known. The germline gives CDR1 MNHNS, CDR2 SASEGT. V lost 0 bases and J lost 2, with 10 bases in between. The CDR3 is 15 amino acids. Method: immunoSEQ multiplex PCR; TCRdb's copy keeps in-frame clones and lacks some. This repertoire shows over 30,000 clones, approximately 96% found once; its top ten account for roughly 0.7%. The sample comes from a study of circulating and synovial CD4+ cells in juvenile arthritis. Study results and limitations: Circulating pathogenic-like and bulk T cells looked alike by Vbeta family usage. CPL versus bulk CD4 samples: T cell genome counts differed by at least an order of magnitude.

The sequence was obtained from a human donor with juvenile idiopathic arthritis. The sample comprised CD4+ T cells from blood. The J gene is TRBJ1-2, the V gene TRBV6-1; D not certain. The CDR3 DNA sequence: TGTGCCAGCAGTGAAGCCACGGGGTTAAACTATGGCTACACCTTC. Its protein is CASSEATGLNYGYTF.